The 27 T cell receptor beta chains below all came from one sample that was sequenced in a study of blood T cell repertoires in COVID-19. Assay: immunoSEQ multiplex PCR; the TCRdb copy retains only in-frame clones and omits some. Of 70,000 to 80,000 clones in the sample, around 79% were seen once. The sample was peripheral blood. These receptors were taken from a man between 45 and 60 years old with acute or convalescent COVID-19.

The table lists this clone with a few counts. The rearrangement uses TRBV5-4 and TRBJ1-5, with 8 bases fitting TRBD1. The V and J ends lost 4 bases and 3 bases, in that order; junction bases with no gene match: 6. In germline, CDR1 is SGHNT, CDR2 YYREEE (reference sequence). CDR3 size: 15 residues. The CDR3 here is CASSVDRGYNQPQHF. The CDR3 coding sequence is TGTGCCAGCAGCGTAGACAGGGGTTACAATCAGCCCCAGCATTTT.

This chain uses TRBV5-1 with TRBJ1-1; TRBD1 matches 7 bases. Germline-derived CDR1 and CDR2 are SGHRS and YFSETQ. This CDR3 has 14 residues. V shed 0 bases and J 6 bases; nucleotides not matched to a gene: 5. The CDR3 region has the DNA TGCGCCAGCAGCTTGGTCACGGACAGGTCTGAAGCTTTCTTT. Translating it yields CASSLVTDRSEAFF.

This chain uses TRBV30 with TRBJ1-5; the D gene is possibly TRBD1 (6 bases). The CDR3 has 14 residues. V lost 5 bases, J lost 4 bases, and 15 bases lay in between. CDR1 is GTSNPN and CDR2 is SVGIG in the germline V gene (reference sequence). The CDR3: CAWGTGKGNQPQHF. As DNA, the CDR3 is TGTGCCTGGGGTACAGGGAAAGGGAATCAGCCCCAGCATTTT.

CDR3 sequence (DNA): TGCGCCAGCAGGCCCGGGACAGGGAAAGAGACCCAGTACTTC. Translation gives CASRPGTGKETQYF. J is TRBJ2-5 and V is TRBV5-1; 9 nucleotides agree with TRBD1. Germline trimming cut 5 bases from V and 3 bases from J; bases unmatched to any gene: 5. The CDR3 consists of 14 residues. Germline CDR1 SGHRS, CDR2 YFSETQ.

The chain links TRBV5-1 to TRBJ1-6, with TRBD1 identical over 9 bases. Germline lookup yields CDR1 SGHRS and CDR2 YFSETQ. This CDR3 is 15 amino acids long. The trim removed 4 bases at V and 9 bases at J, leaving 8 bases unmatched. For the CDR3, the DNA is TGCGCCAGCAGCATCACGACAGGGGGATCTTCACCCCTCCACTTT. This codes for CASSITTGGSSPLHF.

This clone was counted a few times. The chain joins TRBV11-3 to TRBJ1-1; D is uncertain. V was cut by 4 bases and J by 2 bases, with 8 bases left in between. Germline V gene data show CDR1 as SGHNT and CDR2 as YENEEA. There are 13 residues in the CDR3. CDR3 sequence (DNA): TGTGCCAGCAGCTCCGGAGTCAACACTGAAGCTTTCTTT. Protein: CASSSGVNTEAFF.

The CDR3 reads CASSLGARSYNEQFF. CDR3 nucleotide sequence: TGTGCCAGCAGCTTAGGCGCGAGATCTTACAATGAGCAGTTCTTC. The chain combines TRBV7-8 with TRBJ2-1; D is undetermined. V was trimmed by 1 base and J by 4 bases, leaving 11 bases between them. The CDR3 is made up of 15 amino acids. Germline loops: CDR1 SGHVS, CDR2 FQNEAQ.

V and J are TRBV7-8 and TRBJ1-4; D gene uncertain. This CDR3 contains 15 residues. The V end was cut by 3 bases, the J end by 8 bases, with 16 bases between. The V gene's germline CDR1 is SGHVS and CDR2 FQNEAQ. The CDR3 protein is CASSFALSVREKLFF. Written as DNA, the CDR3 is TGTGCCAGCAGCTTTGCTCTTTCGGTGCGGGAAAAACTGTTTTTT. The full variable domain, in which reference TRBV7-8 and TRBJ1-4 provide the parts outside the CDR3, is GAGVSQSPRYKVAKRGQDVALRCDPISGHVSLFWYQQALGQGPEFLTYFQNEAQLDKSGLPSDRFFAERPEGSVSTLKIQRTQQEDSAVYLCASSFALSVREKLFFGSGTQLSVL.

The chain links TRBV19 to TRBJ1-5; D possibly corresponds to TRBD1 (6 bases). The ends were cut back, 7 bases at V and 7 bases at J, with 14 bases in the middle. This CDR3 has 13 amino acids. CDR1 is LNHDA, CDR2 SQIVND, per germline (reference sequence). CDR3 DNA: TGTGCCAGTAACCTACAGGGCGGGCAGCCCCAGCATTTT. Translating it yields CASNLQGGQPQHF. Variable domain in full (rest from reference TRBV19 and TRBJ1-5): DGGITQSPKYLFRKEGQNVTLSCEQNLNHDAMYWYRQDPGQGLRLIYYSQIVNDFQKGDIAEGYSVSREKKESFPLTVTSAQKNPTAFYLCASNLQGGQPQHFGDGTRLSIL.

The chain carries TRBV5-1 and TRBJ1-5; 7 positions agree with TRBD1. The CDR3 has 15 residues. Trimming cost V 3 bases and J 3 bases; bases outside gene matches: 6. CDR1 is SGHRS and CDR2 is YFSETQ in the germline V gene. CDR3 loop: CASSSGDSVNQPQHF. The CDR3 DNA reads as TGCGCCAGCAGCTCGGGGGACAGCGTCAATCAGCCCCAGCATTTT.

The chain uses TRBV12-5 and TRBJ1-1; 10 nucleotides line up with TRBD1. From germline, CDR1 is LGHNT and CDR2 FRNRAP. Trimming removed 3 bases from V and 1 base from J; junction bases left unmatched: 5. CDR3 length: 16 amino acids. The CDR3 DNA reads as TGTGCTAGTGGTTTAGACAGGGGGCGGCAGAACACTGAAGCTTTCTTT. It is translated as CASGLDRGRQNTEAFF.

This chain joins TRBV7-2 and TRBJ2-7, with D perhaps TRBD2 (5 bases). Looked up from germline, CDR1 is SGHTA and CDR2 is FQGNSA. The V end was cut by 1 base, the J end by 4 bases, with 14 bases between. The CDR3 is 15 residues long. The CDR3 protein is CASSLGPPGGYEQYF. The CDR3 nucleotides are TGTGCCAGCAGCTTAGGGCCCCCTGGAGGTTACGAGCAGTACTTC.

The V and J genes are TRBV19 and TRBJ2-3, with D possibly matching TRBD1 (7 bases). The CDR3 is 15 amino acids. Trimming took 5 bases from V and 2 from J, leaving 14 bases between them. Germline CDR1 LNHDA, CDR2 SQIVND (reference sequence). The CDR3 protein is CASSRLRGDTDTQYF. Here the CDR3 DNA reads TGTGCCAGTAGTCGTCTCAGGGGGGACACAGATACGCAGTATTTT.

This clone was detected a few times. The same CDR3 can be traced to other DNA sequences in this sample. This sequence joins TRBV5-5 and TRBJ2-5; 12 nucleotides match TRBD1. Trimming cost V 4 bases and J 5 bases; bases outside gene matches: 3. The length of the CDR3 is 14 residues. Germline assignment: CDR1 SGHKS and CDR2 YYEKEE (reference sequence). CDR3 sequence: CASSLGTGGETQYF. In DNA, the CDR3 is TGTGCCAGCAGCCTAGGGACAGGGGGCGAGACCCAGTACTTC.

The chain recombines TRBV7-9 with TRBJ2-3, with 10 nucleotides matching TRBD2. With V trimmed by 5 bases and J by 2 bases, 4 bases remained unmatched. CDR1 and CDR2 from the germline V gene are SEHNR and FQNEAQ (reference sequence). CDR3 length equals 15 residues. In DNA form, the CDR3 reads TGTGCCAGCAGCATTACTAGCGGGGCCACAGATACGCAGTATTTT. It encodes CASSITSGATDTQYF.

The chain employs TRBV7-9 and TRBJ2-5, with D hard to call. V shed 5 bases and J shed 5 bases, with 15 bases lying between them. Germline CDR1 reads SEHNR; CDR2 reads FQNEAQ (reference sequence). This CDR3 is 14 amino acids long. The CDR3 DNA is TGTGCCAGCAGCCCAACAACCTCCAGGGAGACCCAGTACTTC. It translates to CASSPTTSRETQYF. Complete variable domain (other parts from reference TRBV7-9 and TRBJ2-5): DTGVSQNPRHKITKRGQNVTFRCDPISEHNRLYWYRQTLGQGPEFLTYFQNEAQLEKSRLLSDRFSAERPKGSFSTLEIQRTEQGDSAMYLCASSPTTSRETQYFGPGTRLLVL.

This chain connects TRBV9 to TRBJ1-6; D not resolved. Per germline, CDR1 SGDLS and CDR2 YYNGEE. Trimming took 0 bases from V and 9 from J, leaving 13 bases between them. The CDR3 runs to 15 residues. The chain's CDR3 is CASSVGVEGGSPLHF. DNA of the CDR3: TGTGCCAGCAGCGTAGGAGTGGAGGGCGGTTCACCCCTCCACTTT.

The chain links TRBV4-2 to TRBJ2-3; 7 bases are a match to TRBD1. Losses at the gene ends were 4 bases for V and 3 bases for J; bases not matched to a gene: 10. This CDR3 region has 16 residues. The V gene's germline CDR1 is LGHNA and CDR2 YNFKEQ. CDR3 amino acids: CASSLPDRNFTDTQYF. DNA of the CDR3: TGTGCCAGCAGCCTTCCGGACAGGAACTTTACAGATACGCAGTATTTT.

The V call is TRBV18, the J call TRBJ1-1, with D uncertain. Trimming left V 0 bases short and J 1 base short, with 6 bases between. The V gene's germline CDR1 is KGHSH and CDR2 LQKENI. This CDR3 has 14 residues. CDR3 in DNA: TGTGCCAGCTCACCACCGAACACGAACACTGAAGCTTTCTTT. Protein product: CASSPPNTNTEAFF.

V is TRBV19 and J is TRBJ2-7, with D uncertain. V was clipped by 6 bases and J by 3 bases, with 15 bases between them. Germline loops: CDR1 LNHDA, CDR2 SQIVND (reference sequence). The CDR3 has 14 amino acids. CDR3 DNA: TGTGCCAGTAGCCTAAAAAGTGGAGACTACGAGCAGTACTTC. Its translation is CASSLKSGDYEQYF.

This clone appeared a single time. The chain links TRBV28 to TRBJ1-2; 7 positions match TRBD1. From germline, CDR1 is MDHEN and CDR2 SYDVKM. The V segment lost 2 bases and the J segment 4 bases; nucleotides outside the gene matches: 7. The CDR3 is 15 amino acids. The chain's CDR3 is CASSLLRGQGYGYTF. In DNA, the CDR3 is TGTGCCAGCAGTTTACTAAGGGGGCAAGGCTATGGCTACACCTTC.

V and J are TRBV11-3 and TRBJ2-5, with a weak D call TRBD1 (5 bases). CDR1 and CDR2 from the germline V gene are SGHNT and YENEEA. Trimming pared 3 bases from V and 4 bases from J, leaving 6 bases between. CDR3 length: 12 amino acids. The CDR3 reads CASSFRGETQYF. The DNA for the CDR3 is TGTGCCAGCAGCTTTAGGGGAGAGACCCAGTACTTC.

This sequence joins TRBV6-1 and TRBJ2-1, with 7 bases identical to TRBD1. Per the germline V gene, CDR1 is MNHNS and CDR2 is SASEGT. The length of the CDR3 is 17 residues. The J segment lost 2 bases and the V segment lost 2 bases, leaving 9 bases of the junction unmatched. The CDR3 reads CASSESDGQVPYNEQFF. CDR3 DNA: TGTGCCAGCAGTGAAAGTGACGGACAGGTACCCTACAATGAGCAGTTCTTC.

The CDR3, as DNA: TGCGCCAGCAGTGGCACTAGCGCCATCAACAATGAGCAGTTCTTC. Translated: CASSGTSAINNEQFF. The V call is TRBV10-2, the J call TRBJ2-1; 7 bases fit TRBD2. Germline assignment: CDR1 WSHSY and CDR2 SAAADI. The ends lost 4 bases at V and 5 bases at J; junction bases unmatched: 8. There are 15 residues in the CDR3.

This chain links TRBV18 with TRBJ1-6; D may be TRBD1 (6 bases). CDR3 length: 16 amino acids. CDR1 is KGHSH and CDR2 is LQKENI in the germline V gene. Trimming removed 6 bases at V and 9 bases at J, with 21 bases between. CDR3 sequence: CASSFPRSGGISPLHF. The CDR3 region has the DNA TGTGCCAGCTCTTTCCCCAGATCGGGGGGCATTTCACCCCTCCACTTT.

The chain employs TRBV9 and TRBJ1-2; tentative D call: TRBD1 (5 bases). Looked up from germline, CDR1 is SGDLS and CDR2 is YYNGEE. This CDR3 region has 15 residues. Between the trimmed V and J ends, which lost 3 bases and 4 bases, there was a span of 16 bases. CDR3 in DNA: TGTGCCAGCAGCGCCGAAGATACAGGACGCTATGGCTACACCTTC. The encoded protein is CASSAEDTGRYGYTF.

This chain joins TRBV4-2 and TRBJ1-2; 8 nucleotides agree with TRBD1. The CDR3 has 16 residues. The J segment lost 5 bases and the V segment lost 3 bases, leaving 11 bases of the junction unmatched. CDR1 and CDR2 (germline): LGHNA, YNFKEQ. The CDR3 sequence is CASSQGGQGVAYGYTF. The CDR3 DNA reads as TGTGCCAGCAGCCAGGGAGGACAGGGTGTCGCTTATGGCTACACCTTC.